This T cell receptor beta chain was recovered during a study of human T cells and chemical hapten exposure. Findings of the study overall: Sensitization with DPC brought no change to TCRs above 1 in 1000 in frequency. The immune response of these alopecia patients might not match healthy individuals'.

One entry per CDR3 protein results from TCRdb running MiXCR on the RACE reads. The sample has tens of thousands of distinct CDR3 sequences; over 9.5% are singletons. The sample's time point: pre-sensitization, week 0. Treatment reported: therapeutic diphenylcyclopropenone sensitization with weekly scalp DPC. A remark on this clonotype: Its antigen is unknown.

V lost 3 bases to trimming and J lost 1 base, with 9 bases between them. The CDR3 covers 14 residues. The germline V gene encodes CDR1 KGHSH and CDR2 LQKENI. Sequencing used whole blood, obtained in connection with sensitization to the hapten diphenylcyclopropenone (DPC). This TCR was recovered from a woman aged 45-65 years with alopecia areata. Some clones in this sample may be carry-over from other donors' samples. The chain couples TRBV18 to TRBJ1-1, with no clear D. In nucleotides, the CDR3 is TGTGCCAGCTCACCCTCCGAGAGGAACACTGAAGCTTTCTTT. This sequence encodes CASSPSERNTEAFF.